This entry describes one T cell receptor beta chain. No antigen is known for it. The data are from a study of a mutant IDH1 vaccine in newly diagnosed glioma. The V and J ends lost 4 bases and 2 bases, in that order; junction bases with no gene match: 8. CDR1 SGHNT and CDR2 YYREEE come from the germline V gene (reference sequence). This CDR3 region has 15 residues. The sample's time point: baseline, week 1 (first vaccination visit). Treatment specified: pre-vaccination baseline after standard-of-care therapy. Study-wide findings and caveats: Seemingly, top peripheral T cell clonotype changes bore no relation to pseudoprogression.

The method was immunoSEQ multiplex PCR; TCRdb's version includes in-frame clones alone and lacks a portion of them. The repertoire has 30,000 to 40,000 clones, around 82% of them found once; the top ten carry approximately 9%. This receptor was taken from a man aged 40-50 years with glioma. Some clones in this sample may be carry-over from other donors' samples. The input for sequencing was PBMCs, taken from a glioma patient treated with radiotherapy, temozolomide or both. The chain links TRBV5-4 to TRBJ2-5, with 7 bases lining up with TRBD1. CDR3 bases: TGTGCCAGCAGCCGGGACAGCGACTCTCAAGAGACCCAGTACTTC. Its translation: CASSRDSDSQETQYF.